This T cell receptor (beta chain) was recorded in a study of T cell changes during pregnancy in multiple sclerosis. Trimming pared 2 bases from V and 2 bases from J, leaving 10 bases between. The CDR3 consists of 14 residues. Germline lookup yields CDR1 MNHNY and CDR2 SVGAGI (reference sequence). Generated by immunoSEQ multiplex PCR, the TCRdb table keeps only in-frame clones and is missing some. The table has 35,000 to 45,000 clones, 92% seen once. Material: CD8+ T cells from peripheral blood mononuclear cells, obtained in the first trimester of pregnancy. The TCR comes from a female donor with multiple sclerosis, enrolled in a pregnancy study. The chain is built from TRBV6-6 and TRBJ2-7, with D possibly TRBD1 on 5 matching bases. CDR3 bases: TGTGCCAGCAGTTACGCAGACAGCACCTACGAGCAGTACTTC. Protein sequence: CASSYADSTYEQYF.